The 21 T cell receptor beta chains given below trace back to one sample, sequenced in a study of beta chain features in type 1 diabetes. TCRB transcripts that were expressed got sequenced, as all of the isolated RNA had been reverse transcribed. Clones were read by immunoSEQ multiplex PCR, and TCRdb kept only the in-frame ones, dropping some. Of around 310,000 clones in the sample, more than 9.5% were seen once. Sequenced sample: naive CD4+ T cells from blood. These receptors were taken from a woman aged 25 to 39 in good health.

The V gene is TRBV9, the J gene TRBJ1-2, with D perhaps TRBD1 (5 bases). Trimming shortened V by 3 bases and J by 4 bases, and 13 bases separated the two germline ends. Looked up from germline, CDR1 is SGDLS and CDR2 is YYNGEE. The CDR3 length is 14 residues. The CDR3 region has the DNA TGTGCCAGCAGCGCGGTGACGACAGTCTATGGCTACACCTTC. This encodes CASSAVTTVYGYTF. The variable domain in full, completed from reference TRBV9 and TRBJ1-2, reads DSGVTQTPKHLITATGQRVTLRCSPRSGDLSVYWYQQSLDQGLQFLIQYYNGEERAKGNILERFSAQQFPDLHSELNLSSLELGDSALYFCASSAVTTVYGYTFGSGTRLTVV.

This clone was detected a few times. Other DNA sequences in this specimen translate into the identical CDR3. J is TRBJ2-1 and V is TRBV11-2; D is unclear. There are 13 residues in the CDR3. In germline, CDR1 is SGHAT, CDR2 FQNNGV. The V end was cut by 1 base, the J end by 5 bases, with 6 bases between. The CDR3 spells CASSLGADNEQFF. CDR3 nucleotide sequence: TGTGCCAGCAGCTTAGGGGCAGACAATGAGCAGTTCTTC.

The chain is built from TRBV28 and TRBJ2-7; D might be TRBD1 (6 bases). Germline CDR1 is MDHEN and CDR2 is SYDVKM. Trimming removed 2 bases from V and 0 bases from J, with 17 bases in between. The CDR3 is made up of 17 amino acids. The CDR3 region has the DNA TGTGCCAGCAGTTTACCCCCCGGGACACCCGTCTCCTACGAGCAGTACTTC. This translates into CASSLPPGTPVSYEQYF.

V gene TRBV7-2 combines with J gene TRBJ2-1, with 8 bases aligning to TRBD2. J lost 4 bases, V lost 3 bases, and 8 bases had no gene match. CDR1 SGHTA and CDR2 FQGNSA come from the germline V gene. CDR3 length: 16 residues. The CDR3 DNA reads TGTGCCAGCAGCTTGGGCGGTAGCGGGACATACAATGAGCAGTTCTTC. This codes for CASSLGGSGTYNEQFF.

The rearrangement joins TRBV18 to TRBJ1-2; the D is unclear. Germline CDR1 is KGHSH and CDR2 is LQKENI. V lost 2 bases and J 6 bases, leaving 10 bases between the germline ends. There are 13 residues in the CDR3. The CDR3 here is CASSPGGTNGYTF. DNA for the CDR3: TGTGCCAGCTCACCAGGCGGAACGAATGGCTACACCTTC.

This clone was counted between two and nine times. The genes are TRBV7-9 and TRBJ2-7, with D perhaps TRBD1 (5 bases). V dropped 3 bases and J dropped 4 bases, with 10 bases sitting between them. In germline, CDR1 is SEHNR, CDR2 FQNEAQ (reference sequence). The CDR3 totals 13 residues. The CDR3 DNA reads as TGTGCCAGCAGCTTCCAAGGGGTGTACGAGCAGTACTTC. Encoded protein: CASSFQGVYEQYF.

This clone showed up just a few times. The V gene is TRBV28, the J gene TRBJ1-5; D remains ambiguous. Germline V gives CDR1 MDHEN, CDR2 SYDVKM. CDR3 length: 12 residues. Trimming stripped 3 bases from V and 4 bases from J, with 4 bases between. CDR3 sequence: CASSFPNQPQHF. DNA of the CDR3: TGTGCCAGCAGTTTCCCGAATCAGCCCCAGCATTTT.

V and J are TRBV7-3 and TRBJ2-3; 7 bases align to TRBD2. The CDR3 has 13 residues. The J segment lost 6 bases and the V segment lost 3 bases, leaving 3 bases of the junction unmatched. Germline lookup yields CDR1 SGHTA and CDR2 FQGTGA. CDR3 residues: CASSFSGSDTQYF. CDR3 nucleotides: TGTGCCAGCAGCTTTAGCGGGTCTGATACGCAGTATTTT.

Only a few counts were recorded for this clone. The rearrangement uses TRBV6-5 and TRBJ2-7, with TRBD1 matching over 7 bases. This CDR3 region has 13 residues. Trimming took 5 bases from V and 4 from J; bases not matched to a gene: 5. Germline V gene sequence: CDR1 MNHEY, CDR2 SVGAGI. CDR3 DNA: TGTGCCAGCAGTAGGGACAGACCATACGAGCAGTACTTC. This gives the protein CASSRDRPYEQYF.

Turning to this clone: Germline and junction disagree at one end, which may indicate a read error. The chain has TRBV7-7 and TRBJ2-1, with 11 bases fitting TRBD2. This CDR3 is 15 amino acids long. Germline V lookup: CDR1 SSHAT, CDR2 FNYEAQ (reference sequence). CDR3 nucleotides: TGTGCTAGCAGCGGCCTAGCGGGAGGAGGGAATGAGCAGTTCTTC. Its protein product is CASSGLAGGGNEQFF.

As DNA, the CDR3 is TGTGCCAGCAGTTTGTCAGGGGCGGAAGAGACCCAGTACTTC. Translating it yields CASSLSGAEETQYF. The V call is TRBV5-6, the J call TRBJ2-5; D is perhaps TRBD1 (6 bases). The germline gives CDR1 SGHDT, CDR2 YYEEEE. V lost 5 bases and J 3 bases, leaving 14 bases between the germline ends. CDR3 length: 14 amino acids.

This clone was seen just once. V is TRBV4-1 and J is TRBJ2-3; 9 bases align to TRBD2. Looked up from germline, CDR1 is MGHRA and CDR2 is YSYEKL. J was trimmed by 4 bases and V by 3 bases; bases with no gene match: 5. The CDR3 extends over 15 amino acids. This CDR3 is CASSHPGLAPDTQYF. The CDR3 bases are TGCGCCAGCAGCCACCCCGGACTAGCGCCAGATACGCAGTATTTT.

This clone was recorded a few times. The genes are TRBV28 and TRBJ1-4, with 7 bases identical to TRBD1. Germline V lookup: CDR1 MDHEN, CDR2 SYDVKM. The CDR3 loop spans 18 amino acids. With 6 bases clipped from V and 8 bases from J, the junction kept 21 bases outside the gene matches. CDR3 amino acids: CASRIPSPNPNRGEKLFF. For the CDR3, the DNA is TGTGCCAGCAGGATCCCTTCACCCAACCCGAACAGGGGAGAAAAACTGTTTTTT.

This clone was picked up a small number of times. CDR3 sequence (DNA): TGTGCCAGCAGCCCACCGACAGTTGGTCAGCCCCAGCATTTT. Protein: CASSPPTVGQPQHF. This chain joins TRBV7-2 and TRBJ1-5; the D gene is possibly TRBD1 (5 bases). Germline CDR1 is SGHTA and CDR2 is FQGNSA. CDR3 length: 14 residues. With 5 bases removed from V and 6 bases from J, the gap between germline ends came to 14 bases.

The V call is TRBV2, the J call TRBJ2-3; TRBD2 matches at 8 bases. In germline, CDR1 is SNHLY, CDR2 FYNNEI. The CDR3 has 15 residues. V shed 10 bases and J 3 bases; nucleotides not matched to a gene: 12. As DNA, the CDR3 is TGTGCCACCGCTCGGGAGGGCCAGGGGACAGATACGCAGTATTTT. Translation: CATAREGQGTDTQYF.

A few counts support this clone. V usage is TRBV2 and J usage is TRBJ2-3; a weak D match, TRBD1 (5 bases). The germline CDR1 and CDR2 sequences are SNHLY and FYNNEI. V lost 4 bases and J 4 bases, leaving 12 bases between the germline ends. The length of the CDR3 is 14 residues. The CDR3 region is CASSGWGGADTQYF. CDR3 bases: TGTGCCAGCAGTGGATGGGGCGGCGCAGATACGCAGTATTTT.

This clone was seen only a few times. J is TRBJ1-5 and V is TRBV10-3; TRBD1 aligns across 8 bases. This CDR3 is 15 amino acids long. With 4 bases clipped from V and 0 bases from J, the junction kept 2 bases outside the gene matches. Germline V gives CDR1 ENHRY, CDR2 SYGVKD. The DNA of the CDR3 is TGTGCCATCAGTGCGACAGGGGATAGCAATCAGCCCCAGCATTTT. Protein sequence: CAISATGDSNQPQHF.

This chain joins TRBV10-3 and TRBJ1-5, with D perhaps matching TRBD1 (6 bases). V lost 5 bases and J lost 2, with 10 bases in between. Germline CDR1 is ENHRY and CDR2 is SYGVKD. The CDR3 sequence is 14 residues long. CDR3 protein: CAISLDSRNQPQHF. The CDR3 coding sequence is TGTGCCATCAGTCTGGACAGCCGCAATCAGCCCCAGCATTTT.

V is TRBV28 and J is TRBJ2-1, with unresolved D. There are 16 residues in the CDR3. CDR1 and CDR2 from the germline V gene are MDHEN and SYDVKM. V lost 3 bases and J 9 bases, leaving 21 bases between the germline ends. The CDR3 spells CASSFSARLVLREQFF. The CDR3 region has the DNA TGTGCCAGCAGTTTTTCGGCTAGATTGGTTCTGCGTGAGCAGTTCTTC.

There are a few counts of this clone. This chain joins TRBV28 and TRBJ2-7; maybe TRBD1 (6 bases). Germline CDR1 MDHEN, CDR2 SYDVKM. The CDR3 has 15 amino acids. Between the trimmed V and J ends, which lost 6 bases and 1 base, there was a span of 16 bases. CDR3 coding DNA: TGTGCCAGCAGGCCGAAAGGGACACGTTCCTACGAGCAGTACTTC. Translated, it gives CASRPKGTRSYEQYF.

The chain is built from TRBV5-8 and TRBJ2-4; D may be TRBD1 (6 bases). CDR3 size: 14 residues. The germline V and J ends were trimmed by 4 bases and 3 bases, with 11 bases remaining between them. Germline values: CDR1 SGHTS, CDR2 YDEGEE. The CDR3 region has the DNA TGTGCCAGCAGCGCCTTGGACAGCAAAAACATTCAGTACTTC. Its protein product is CASSALDSKNIQYF.